A single sample is the source of the 31 T cell receptor beta chains below, sequenced in a study of T cells after yellow fever vaccination. TCRdb re-derived calls from the 5' RACE reads in MiXCR, one entry per CDR3 protein. This table holds nearly 550,000 distinct CDR3 sequences, roughly 21% found once. Source: PBMCs, taken 15 days after the yellow fever booster vaccination. These receptors were taken from a man aged 25-45 years who received the YFV17D yellow fever vaccine.

The V and J genes are TRBV28 and TRBJ1-2; D may be TRBD1 (6 bases). Per the germline V gene, CDR1 is MDHEN and CDR2 is SYDVKM. Trimming removed 0 bases at V and 3 bases at J, with 14 bases between. The CDR3 runs 16 residues. The CDR3 is CASSLWVWGQDYGYTF. CDR3 nucleotides: TGTGCCAGCAGTTTATGGGTGTGGGGGCAGGACTATGGCTACACCTTC.

The V gene is TRBV7-8, the J gene TRBJ2-5, with 7 bases lining up with TRBD2. Germline trimming cut 5 bases from V and 7 bases from J; bases unmatched to any gene: 16. Germline V gene sequence: CDR1 SGHVS, CDR2 FQNEAQ. The CDR3 is 16 residues long. As DNA, the CDR3 is TGTGCCAGCAGCCTCCTAATGGCTAGCGGAATTGGGACCCAGTACTTC. Translation: CASSLLMASGIGTQYF.

Written as DNA, the CDR3 is TGTGCCAGCAGCGGCGGGGGCGGGACTAGTGTTGCAAGTGAGCAGTTCTTC. Translated: CASSGGGGTSVASEQFF. The V gene is TRBV9, the J gene TRBJ2-1, with TRBD2 matching 8 bases. The V gene end was trimmed by 3 bases and the J gene end by 9 bases; junction bases not matched to a gene: 17. The CDR3 is 17 amino acids. Germline V gene lookup returns CDR1 SGDLS and CDR2 YYNGEE.

The chain carries TRBV29-1 and TRBJ2-3; a weak D match, TRBD1 (6 bases). The V and J ends lost 8 bases and 3 bases respectively, with 18 bases between them. This CDR3 comprises 14 residues. Germline V gene data show CDR1 as SQVTM and CDR2 as ANQGSEA. The CDR3 loop is CSSTGSLITDTQYF. The CDR3, as DNA: TGCAGCTCTACAGGGAGTCTCATTACAGATACGCAGTATTTT.

This chain links TRBV7-2 with TRBJ2-7; TRBD1 aligns across 9 bases. The CDR3 is made up of 15 amino acids. Germline V gene data show CDR1 as SGHTA and CDR2 as FQGNSA. With V trimmed by 4 bases and J by 0 bases, 4 bases remained unmatched. CDR3: CASSSQGAPSYEQYF. In nucleotides, the CDR3 is TGTGCCAGCAGCTCACAGGGGGCCCCCTCCTACGAGCAGTACTTC.

The sample holds a few counts of this clonotype. The chain recombines TRBV3-1 with TRBJ2-5; 8 bases agree with TRBD2. CDR1 LGHDT and CDR2 YNNKEL come from the germline V gene (reference sequence). The CDR3 consists of 15 residues. V shed 4 bases and J 2 bases; nucleotides not matched to a gene: 6. This CDR3 reads CASSPSGSQQETQYF. For the CDR3, the DNA is TGTGCCAGCAGCCCAAGCGGGAGCCAACAAGAGACCCAGTACTTC.

The chain is built from TRBV24-1 and TRBJ2-7; 10 positions agree with TRBD2. The CDR3 is 14 residues long. V lost 4 bases, J lost 3 bases, and 2 bases stayed unmatched. The V gene's germline CDR1 is KGHDR and CDR2 SFDVKD. The CDR3 bases are TGTGCCACCAGTGACAGCGGGAGGGACTACGAGCAGTACTTC. Translated: CATSDSGRDYEQYF.

A few counts support this clonotype. V usage is TRBV12-3 or TRBV12-4 and J usage is TRBJ2-2; D remains unclear. There are 12 residues in the CDR3. V was trimmed by 7 bases and J by 5 bases, leaving 8 bases between them. The CDR3 nucleotides read TGTGCCAGCACCTGGGTAACCGGGGAGCTGTTTTTT. Protein sequence: CASTWVTGELFF.

This clonotype was seen only a few times. The rearrangement joins TRBV2 to TRBJ2-7, with D perhaps TRBD1 or TRBD2 (5 bases each). Deletions cut 7 bases from V and 0 bases from J, with 13 bases between. CDR1 is SNHLY, CDR2 FYNNEI, per germline. This CDR3 is 14 amino acids long. CDR3 protein: CASTSGPSSYEQYF. DNA of the CDR3: TGTGCCAGCACCTCGGGACCCAGCTCCTACGAGCAGTACTTC.

Written as DNA, the CDR3 is TGTGCCACCACGGGGCGGGAGAATATCAATGAGCAGTTCTTC. It codes for CATTGRENINEQFF. This chain joins TRBV10-3 and TRBJ2-1; 7 bases are a match to TRBD2. The CDR3 runs 14 residues. J gave up 6 bases and V 10 bases, and 12 bases lay outside the gene matches. Germline CDR1 and CDR2: ENHRY and SYGVKD.

This sequence joins TRBV5-1 and TRBJ2-3, with TRBD1 matching over 7 bases. The CDR3 loop spans 10 amino acids. Unmatched junction bases numbered 5, after V lost 9 bases and J lost 10 bases. The germline gives CDR1 SGHRS, CDR2 YFSETQ. The DNA of the CDR3 is TGCGCCACCGGGACAGACCCGCAGTATTTT. Amino acids: CATGTDPQYF.

This clonotype was observed a few times. The chain carries TRBV25-1 and TRBJ2-5; weak D call: TRBD2 (6 bases). The V and J ends lost 3 bases and 3 bases respectively, with 11 bases between them. This CDR3 has 14 residues. Germline V gene sequence: CDR1 MGHDK, CDR2 SYGVNS. In DNA form, the CDR3 reads TGTGCCAGCAGTGAGGAGGGTAGAAAAGAGACCCAGTACTTC. Translation gives CASSEEGRKETQYF.

This clonotype was seen a handful of times. CDR3 in DNA: TGTGCCAGCAGCCCCCGTTCTCTAGCGGGAGCACTCGACGAGCAGTACTTC. This gives the protein CASSPRSLAGALDEQYF. The gene calls are TRBV11-2 and TRBJ2-7; 10 bases map to TRBD2. The germline CDR1 and CDR2 sequences are SGHAT and FQNNGV. The CDR3 has 17 amino acids. V gave up 5 bases and J gave up 5 bases; unmatched junction bases: 15.

The V and J genes are TRBV7-2 and TRBJ2-2, with 11 bases fitting TRBD2. V lost 2 bases and J lost 5; bases outside the gene matches: 7. This CDR3 spans 17 amino acids. CDR1 and CDR2 (germline): SGHTA, FQGNSA. DNA of the CDR3: TGTGCCAGCAGCTTAAGTCTAGCGGGAGGAGGAACCGGGGAGCTGTTTTTT. Translated: CASSLSLAGGGTGELFF. The full variable domain, completed using reference TRBV7-2 and TRBJ2-2, is GAGVSQSPSNKVTEKGKDVELRCDPISGHTALYWYRQSLGQGLEFLIYFQGNSAPDKSGLPSDRFSAERTGGSVSTLTIQRTQQEDSAVYLCASSLSLAGGGTGELFFGEGSRLTVL.

This sequence joins TRBV20-1 and TRBJ2-1; TRBD2 agrees at 12 bases. The trim removed 3 bases at V and 5 bases at J, leaving 5 bases unmatched. This CDR3 is built from 15 residues. Germline lookup yields CDR1 DFQATT and CDR2 SNEGSKA (reference sequence). CDR3 in amino acids: CSASRWTSGNNEQFF. CDR3 DNA sequence: TGCAGTGCTAGCCGCTGGACTAGCGGGAACAATGAGCAGTTCTTC.

The rearrangement uses TRBV27 and TRBJ2-7; possible D gene TRBD2, 5 bases. This CDR3 region has 13 residues. Germline V gives CDR1 MNHEY, CDR2 SMNVEV (reference sequence). The V gene lost 8 bases and the J gene lost 3 bases, with 14 bases spanning the gap. In DNA form, the CDR3 reads TGTGCCAGCGGAAGCAAGGGAGACTACGAGCAGTACTTC. Protein: CASGSKGDYEQYF.

This clonotype was seen a handful of times. J is TRBJ2-1 and V is TRBV11-2; D is unresolved. CDR3 length: 11 amino acids. The ends were cut back, 4 bases at V and 8 bases at J, with 6 bases in the middle. Germline V lookup: CDR1 SGHAT, CDR2 FQNNGV. CDR3 in amino acids: CASSYIYEQFF. The CDR3 DNA reads TGTGCCAGCAGCTATATCTATGAGCAGTTCTTC.

This chain uses TRBV30 with TRBJ1-1, with D maybe TRBD1 (6 bases). V dropped 2 bases and J dropped 7 bases, with 8 bases sitting between them. Germline V lookup: CDR1 GTSNPN, CDR2 SVGIG (reference sequence). This CDR3 contains 11 residues. As DNA, the CDR3 is TGTGCCTGGAGTAGGGGGGTTGAAGCTTTCTTT. Its translation: CAWSRGVEAFF.

This clonotype was recorded a few times. The chain uses TRBV10-3 and TRBJ1-2; D remains unclear. This CDR3 contains 13 residues. Germline CDR1 and CDR2: ENHRY and SYGVKD. Trimming shortened V by 7 bases and J by 4 bases, and 13 bases separated the two germline ends. CDR3 region: CAIKGQTVYGYTF. The CDR3, as DNA: TGTGCCATCAAAGGCCAGACCGTCTATGGCTACACCTTC.

The V gene is TRBV6-1, the J gene TRBJ2-3; D gene ambiguous. Germline V gene lookup returns CDR1 MNHNS and CDR2 SASEGT. The CDR3 loop spans 15 amino acids. V lost 5 bases and J 4 bases, leaving 16 bases between the germline ends. The CDR3 nucleotides are TGTGCCAGCAGTCTCTTTACCGGGCGGCCAGATACGCAGTATTTT. Residues: CASSLFTGRPDTQYF.

The sample holds many counts of this clonotype. The rearrangement joins TRBV28 to TRBJ2-2; tentatively, D is TRBD1 (5 bases). Germline CDR1 is MDHEN and CDR2 is SYDVKM. CDR3 size: 14 residues. Trimming took off 2 bases at V and 6 bases at J, with 10 bases between the two ends. This chain's CDR3 is CASSLQGGPGELFF. DNA for the CDR3: TGTGCCAGCAGTTTACAGGGCGGTCCCGGGGAGCTGTTTTTT.

This clonotype appeared many times. The chain is built from TRBV4-3 and TRBJ2-2; no reliable D call. CDR1 LGHNA and CDR2 YSLEER come from the germline V gene. Trimming left V 0 bases short and J 1 base short, with 3 bases between. The CDR3 has 14 residues. The CDR3 DNA reads as TGCGCCAGCAGCCAAGAAAGGAACACCGGGGAGCTGTTTTTT. Translating gives CASSQERNTGELFF.

Only a few counts were recorded for this clonotype. CDR3 sequence: CASSNGTSGRANTDTQYF. The CDR3, as DNA: TGCGCCAGCAGCAATGGGACTAGCGGGAGGGCCAACACAGATACGCAGTATTTT. V is TRBV5-1 and J is TRBJ2-3, with 16 positions matching TRBD2. This CDR3 has 18 residues. V dropped 4 bases and J dropped 2; count of bases not matched to a gene: 7. From germline, CDR1 is SGHRS and CDR2 YFSETQ.

The CDR3 coding sequence is TGCGCCAGCAGCTTGGCCGTTCGGGATGAGCAGTTCTTC. Translated, it gives CASSLAVRDEQFF. V and J are TRBV5-1 and TRBJ2-1; D is uncertain. The CDR3 loop spans 13 amino acids. The germline CDR1 and CDR2 sequences are SGHRS and YFSETQ. V lost 0 bases and J 8 bases, leaving 9 bases between the germline ends.

This clonotype was seen a few times. The chain recombines TRBV3-1 with TRBJ2-1, with 7 bases that match TRBD2. V dropped 0 bases and J dropped 7; count of bases not matched to a gene: 30. CDR1 and CDR2 from the germline V gene are LGHDT and YNNKEL (reference sequence). The CDR3 spans 23 residues. The CDR3 reads CASSQDRYAEWTRPQQAKNEQFF. The CDR3 nucleotides are TGTGCCAGCAGCCAAGATCGATATGCGGAGTGGACTAGACCCCAACAGGCCAAAAATGAGCAGTTCTTC.

The chain combines TRBV7-9 with TRBJ1-1, with D possibly TRBD1 on 6 matching bases. The CDR3 is 12 residues long. Germline CDR1 is SEHNR and CDR2 is FQNEAQ (reference sequence). With 6 bases removed from V and 9 bases from J, the gap between germline ends came to 14 bases. The CDR3 is CASSQDRSKAFF. The CDR3 DNA reads as TGTGCCAGCAGTCAAGACAGGTCCAAAGCTTTCTTT.

The chain uses TRBV6-5 and TRBJ1-5, with unresolved D. This CDR3 spans 12 amino acids. The V end lost 5 bases, the J end lost 6 bases, and 8 bases lay between the germline ends. Germline V gene data show CDR1 as MNHEY and CDR2 as SVGAGI. CDR3 in amino acids: CASSGMGQPQHF. DNA for the CDR3: TGTGCCAGCAGTGGAATGGGTCAGCCCCAGCATTTT.

The chain joins TRBV4-3 to TRBJ2-7; 7 nucleotides align to TRBD2. This CDR3 comprises 18 residues. J lost 2 bases, V lost 0 bases, and 13 bases had no gene match. The germline CDR1 and CDR2 sequences are LGHNA and YSLEER. The CDR3 region is CASSQDLGPAGLTYEQYF. In DNA, the CDR3 is TGCGCCAGCAGCCAAGATTTAGGGCCAGCGGGATTAACCTACGAGCAGTACTTC.

This clonotype was observed a few times. CDR3 amino acids: CASSQSPAGRGLGTQYF. CDR3 DNA: TGCGCCAGCAGTCAATCGCCAGCGGGAAGGGGTCTCGGGACCCAGTACTTC. The chain recombines TRBV23-1 with TRBJ2-5; TRBD2 agrees at 7 bases. TRBV23-1 is recorded as an ORF, its role being uncertain. The CDR3 contains 17 residues. V lost 0 bases and J lost 7; bases outside the gene matches: 14.

A few counts support this clonotype. J is TRBJ2-7 and V is TRBV6-1; D is uncertain. The germline V and J ends were trimmed by 7 bases and 1 base, with 14 bases remaining between them. The CDR3 runs to 14 residues. Germline-derived CDR1 and CDR2 are MNHNS and SASEGT. The CDR3 DNA sequence: TGTGCCAGCACCCCAGCTGGGCCTTCCTACGAGCAGTACTTC. Translating gives CASTPAGPSYEQYF.

The rearrangement joins TRBV16 to TRBJ1-6; TRBD1 matches 7 bases. The V gene's germline CDR1 is KGHSY and CDR2 FQNENV. V dropped 1 base and J dropped 8; count of bases not matched to a gene: 5. The CDR3 length is 15 residues. CDR3 nucleotides: TGTGCCAGCAGCCAATGGGGGCAGGGGGATTCACCCCTCCACTTT. It is translated as CASSQWGQGDSPLHF. The full variable domain, in which reference TRBV16 and TRBJ1-6 provide the parts outside the CDR3, is GEEVAQTPKHLVRGEGQKAKLYCAPIKGHSYVFWYQQVLKNEFKFLISFQNENVFDETGMPKERFSAKCLPNSPCSLEIQATKLEDSAVYFCASSQWGQGDSPLHFGNGTRLTVT.